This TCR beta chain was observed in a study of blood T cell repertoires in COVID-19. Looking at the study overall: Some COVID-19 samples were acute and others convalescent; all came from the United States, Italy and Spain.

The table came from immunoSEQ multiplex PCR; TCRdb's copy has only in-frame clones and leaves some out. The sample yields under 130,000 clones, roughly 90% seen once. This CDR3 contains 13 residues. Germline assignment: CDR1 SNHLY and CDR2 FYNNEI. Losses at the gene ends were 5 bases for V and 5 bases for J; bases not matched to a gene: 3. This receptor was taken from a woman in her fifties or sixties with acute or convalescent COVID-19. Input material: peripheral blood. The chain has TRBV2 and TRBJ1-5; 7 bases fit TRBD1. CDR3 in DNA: TGTGCCAGCAGTACAGGGGTAGATCAGCCCCAGCATTTT. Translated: CASSTGVDQPQHF.